In its sample, the clone carrying this T cell receptor beta chain was seen once. Its antigen is currently unknown. These data come from a study of T cell responses to AZD1222 COVID-19 vaccine. Overall study: Both about-4-week and about-12-week second-dose recipients were combined. Overall study results and limits: Per reports, nearly half of all spike-specific TCRs target regions that are unmutated in variants. Donors in the cohort were predominantly white British and more often female, and clonal diversity was possibly underestimated. CD4 TCRs associated with vaccination spanned spike, dominating at 160-218 and 743-854.

Repertoires were generated with immunoSEQ multiplex PCR, while TCRdb's copy carries only in-frame clones and drops some. This sample has 160,000 or so clones; about 90% occur once, and the top ten carry around 2%. CDR3 size: 14 residues. V lost 5 bases to trimming and J lost 2 bases, with 10 bases between them. Germline loops: CDR1 LNHDA, CDR2 SQIVND (reference sequence). The source material was peripheral blood, sampled on day 0 of AZD1222 vaccination. This TCR came from an adult in good health. The chain joins TRBV19 to TRBJ1-5; possible D gene TRBD1, 5 bases. For the CDR3, the DNA is TGTGCCAGTAGTTGGGGGTCGCGCAATCAGCCCCAGCATTTT. Its translation: CASSWGSRNQPQHF.